These 15 T cell receptor beta chains came from one sample sequenced in a study of OX40 agonist ivuxolimab in advanced cancers. Produced via immunoSEQ multiplex PCR; TCRdb's table is partial and in-frame only. The sample records some 35,000 clones, around four fifths being singletons. Here the sequenced sample was CD4+ or CD8+ T cells sorted from blood, taken in a trial of the OX40 agonist ivuxolimab. The receptors derive from an adult with an advanced solid tumor such as melanoma, head and neck, liver or kidney cancer.

The V and J genes are TRBV10-2 and TRBJ2-5, with D tentatively TRBD1 (6 bases). V was cut by 9 bases and J by 5 bases, with 13 bases left in between. Germline V gives CDR1 WSHSY, CDR2 SAAADI. The CDR3 totals 12 residues. The CDR3 is CASTQGYETQYF. The CDR3 region has the DNA TGCGCCAGTACACAGGGATACGAGACCCAGTACTTC.

CDR3 bases: TGTGCCTGGAAGCGAGCTTCTGGGGCCAACGTCCTGACTTTC. Its protein product is CAWKRASGANVLTF. The chain is built from TRBV30 and TRBJ2-6; D not resolved. Looked up from germline, CDR1 is GTSNPN and CDR2 is SVGIG (reference sequence). V shed 4 bases and J shed 1 base, with 8 bases lying between them. The CDR3 length is 14 residues.

The sample holds a few counts of this clone. The chain employs TRBV7-8 and TRBJ2-3; the D is unclear. Germline-derived CDR1 and CDR2 are SGHVS and FQNEAQ. This CDR3 spans 13 amino acids. Trimming pared 4 bases from V and 3 bases from J, leaving 8 bases between. The CDR3 region is CASSYSRTDTQYF. The CDR3 bases are TGTGCCAGCAGCTACAGCAGAACAGATACGCAGTATTTT.

The V call is TRBV6-5, the J call TRBJ2-2; TRBD1 matches 9 bases. CDR1 and CDR2 from the germline V gene are MNHEY and SVGAGI. With V trimmed by 4 bases and J by 4 bases, 7 bases remained unmatched. The CDR3 covers 16 residues. The DNA of the CDR3 is TGTGCCAGCAGTTTCACGGGACAGGGAGGCACCGGGGAGCTGTTTTTT. Encoded protein: CASSFTGQGGTGELFF.

This rearrangement joins TRBV9 to TRBJ2-2; tentative D call: TRBD2 (6 bases). V was pared by 0 bases and J by 1 base, with 10 bases between. Germline V gene data show CDR1 as SGDLS and CDR2 as YYNGEE. The CDR3 is 16 residues long. CDR3 nucleotide sequence: TGTGCCAGCAGCGTAGTTAGCGGCCTGAACACCGGGGAGCTGTTTTTT. Translation: CASSVVSGLNTGELFF.

The gene calls are TRBV7-8 and TRBJ2-7; D unclear. Germline V gives CDR1 SGHVS, CDR2 FQNEAQ. This CDR3 has 12 amino acids. V was pared by 5 bases and J by 12 bases, with 17 bases between. The chain's CDR3 is CASSRGELLAYF. CDR3 in DNA: TGTGCCAGCAGCCGTGGAGAGTTGTTGGCGTACTTC.

This chain connects TRBV15 to TRBJ2-5, with D possibly being TRBD1 (6 bases). The CDR3 consists of 17 residues. V was shortened by 3 bases and J by 4 bases, with 21 bases between the two germline ends. Germline V gene data show CDR1 as LNHNV and CDR2 as YYDKDF (reference sequence). As DNA, the CDR3 is TGTGCCACCAGCAGGCCGTCCGGGACATTGAACCGAGAGACCCAGTACTTC. This sequence encodes CATSRPSGTLNRETQYF.

The chain links TRBV11-2 to TRBJ1-2; a possible D gene is TRBD1 (6 bases). Germline-derived CDR1 and CDR2 are SGHAT and FQNNGV. The V and J ends lost 1 base and 8 bases respectively, with 11 bases between them. The CDR3 sequence is 13 residues long. The CDR3 DNA is TGTGCCAGCAGCTTAGCACAGGGAACGGGCTACACCTTC. It is translated as CASSLAQGTGYTF.

This clone was detected only once. The chain recombines TRBV25-1 with TRBJ1-6, with D possibly matching TRBD1 (6 bases). The CDR3 sequence is 14 residues long. Germline CDR1 is MGHDK and CDR2 is SYGVNS. Between the trimmed V and J ends, which lost 10 bases and 0 bases, there was a span of 10 bases. CDR3 DNA sequence: TGTGCCACCCAGGGGAGCTCCTATAATTCACCCCTCCACTTT. It is translated as CATQGSSYNSPLHF. The full variable domain, rest sourced from reference TRBV25-1 and TRBJ1-6, is EADIYQTPRYLVIGTGKKITLECSQTMGHDKMYWYQQDPGMELHLIHYSYGVNSTEKGDLSSESTVSRIRTEHFPLTLESARPSHTSQYLCATQGSSYNSPLHFGNGTRLTVT.

This chain links TRBV15 with TRBJ2-7, with 9 bases fitting TRBD2. Germline CDR1 and CDR2: LNHNV and YYDKDF (reference sequence). This CDR3 is built from 17 residues. The ends lost 1 base at V and 0 bases at J; junction bases unmatched: 7. In DNA, the CDR3 is TGTGCCACCAGCAGAGGCGGGAGGGGGGGAAGCTCCTACGAGCAGTACTTC. This translates into CATSRGGRGGSSYEQYF.

CDR3 protein: CASSKRQTPPEAFF. CDR3 DNA sequence: TGTGCCAGCAGCAAAAGACAGACCCCTCCCGAAGCTTTCTTT. This sequence joins TRBV14 and TRBJ1-1; D is possibly TRBD1 (5 bases). Looked up from germline, CDR1 is SGHDN and CDR2 is FVKESK. The V and J ends lost 5 bases and 8 bases respectively, with 18 bases between them. This CDR3 region has 14 residues.

V and J are TRBV29-1 and TRBJ2-3; unclear D gene. The ends were cut back, 4 bases at V and 3 bases at J, with 11 bases in the middle. Germline loops: CDR1 SQVTM, CDR2 ANQGSEA. This CDR3 comprises 13 residues. The CDR3 DNA reads as TGCAGCGTTGGGCTGGTAGTTACAGATACGCAGTATTTT. Protein product: CSVGLVVTDTQYF.

The rearrangement joins TRBV29-1 to TRBJ1-2, with D tentatively TRBD1 (6 bases). CDR3 length equals 11 residues. The V gene's germline CDR1 is SQVTM and CDR2 ANQGSEA. V gave up 7 bases and J gave up 6 bases, with 12 bases separating them. As DNA, the CDR3 is TGCAGCGCCAGGACAGAAAATGGCTACACCTTC. Translating gives CSARTENGYTF.

The chain employs TRBV6-1 and TRBJ1-1, with D possibly being TRBD1 (5 bases). The V end was cut by 1 base, the J end by 11 bases, with 17 bases between. CDR1 and CDR2 (germline): MNHNS, SASEGT. The length of the CDR3 is 14 residues. The CDR3 sequence: CASSEEDKASRAFF. CDR3 in DNA: TGTGCCAGCAGTGAAGAGGACAAGGCCTCCCGGGCTTTCTTT.

This clone occurred once. This chain links TRBV19 with TRBJ2-1, with unresolved D. The germline V and J ends were trimmed by 7 bases and 7 bases, with 14 bases remaining between them. This CDR3 has 13 residues. Germline CDR1 is LNHDA and CDR2 is SQIVND (reference sequence). The CDR3, as DNA: TGTGCCAGTAATGGGCCTTTCGGGAATGAGCAGTTCTTC. Translating it yields CASNGPFGNEQFF.